This record looks at one T cell receptor beta chain sequence and its context. The entry originates in a study of blood T cell repertoires in COVID-19. The repertoire was sequenced with immunoSEQ multiplex PCR; TCRdb's copy has only in-frame clones and lacks some. The sample includes some 340,000 clones, around 83% of them seen just once. The germline CDR1 and CDR2 sequences are SGHVS and FNYEAQ. Trimming took 5 bases from V and 0 from J, leaving 13 bases between them. The CDR3 length is 16 residues. The V and J genes are TRBV7-6 and TRBJ2-2; the D gene is possibly TRBD1 (5 bases). Sequencing input: PBMCs or T cells enriched from blood (not recorded which). The origin of this receptor is a woman in her forties or fifties who had recovered from COVID-19. CDR3 DNA sequence: TGTGCCAGCAGCGCCGACAGCGCTACGAACACCGGGGAGCTGTTTTTT. Residues: CASSADSATNTGELFF.